This T cell receptor beta chain is from a study of cytomegalovirus exposure and HLA in healthy donors. Study-level points and caveats: There were around 160 TCR beta chains listed as cytomegalovirus-associated. In the 95 to 150 validation repertoires, approximately 94% of cluster scores exceeded 0, per a later analysis. CMV antigen specificity of three CMV-associated chains was confirmed in vitro.

As for this clone: Its matching antigen is unknown.

The method was immunoSEQ multiplex PCR; TCRdb's version includes in-frame clones alone and lacks a portion of them. Of under 110,000 clones in the sample, about 87% are singletons; the top ten hold about 2%. The origin of this receptor is a woman in her late teens or twenties in good health and CMV-seropositive. Sequencing was performed on PBMCs.

This chain's CDR3 is CASSPGHKLNEKLFF. CDR3 DNA: TGTGCCAGCTCACCAGGACACAAACTTAATGAAAAACTGTTTTTT. The gene calls are TRBV18 and TRBJ1-4; perhaps TRBD1 as D (5 bases). Germline V gene data show CDR1 as KGHSH and CDR2 as LQKENI. The CDR3 runs 15 residues. The V end lost 2 bases, the J end lost 4 bases, and 11 bases lay between the germline ends.